This T cell receptor (beta chain) derives from a study of cytomegalovirus exposure and HLA in healthy donors. A word on this clone: Antigen specificity is unknown.

13 Jbeta primers and 60 Vbeta primers were used for the PCR. The assay was immunoSEQ multiplex PCR, and TCRdb's table has in-frame clones only and misses some. The table has under 150,000 clones, 74% seen once; the top ten hold more than 3.5%. CDR3 length: 13 residues. V gave up 2 bases and J gave up 5 bases, with 9 bases separating them. The germline V gene has CDR1 MGHRA and CDR2 YSYEKL. Healthy bone marrow donors formed the donor group. General study results and limits: Associated with HLA alleles at 0.05 false discovery rate in a later analysis were about 17,000 TCR beta sequences. Analysis was carried out at a later point, and it linked a missense DCLRE1C variant to TCR beta V- and J-gene trimming.

This TCR came from a woman aged 40 to 55 in good health and CMV-seropositive. V and J are TRBV4-1 and TRBJ2-5, with no clear D. Sequences were obtained from PBMCs. CDR3 in DNA: TGCGCCAGCAGCCAAAGAGCCACGGAGACCCAGTACTTC. Its translation is CASSQRATETQYF.